Listed below are T cell receptor beta chains from one sample, sequenced in a study of T-cell reconstitution after alpha-beta-depleted transplantation in children. MiXCR, run by TCRdb on the PCR reads, gives a single entry per CDR3 protein. Among about 540,000 distinct CDR3 sequences listed, around 18% were seen once. This sample comprised PBMCs from the stem cell graft donor, obtained from the stem cell graft. The receptor set was obtained from a human donor who donated a stem cell graft to a child with acute lymphoblastic leukemia. Both conserved end residues are part of each CDR3. A D gene is named only where the DNA matches it firmly. Clone size, where shown, is once, few, many, or a class for clones that have expanded.

V,J,size,D,DNA,CDR3
TRBV6-1,TRBJ1-1,NA,TRBD1,TGTGCCAGCAGGCCCCGGGGACAGCGGTTCACTGAAGCTTTCTTT,CASRPRGQRFTEAFF
TRBV25-1,TRBJ2-1,NA,TRBD2,TGTGCCAGCAGTGAACCCGGGACTAGCCAAGAGCAGTTCTTC,CASSEPGTSQEQFF
TRBV14,TRBJ2-7,NA,TRBD2,TGTGCCAGCAGCCACGTCTCTAGCGGGAGGAGGACCTACGAGCAGTACTTC,CASSHVSSGRRTYEQYF
TRBV27,TRBJ1-6,NA,NA,TGTGCCAGCAGCCAGGGATTTAATTCACCCCTCCACTTT,CASSQGFNSPLHF
TRBV7-9,TRBJ2-3,NA,NA,TGTGCCAGCAGCTTAGCATCCCGGGGGCATACGCAGTATTTT,CASSLASRGHTQYF
TRBV27,TRBJ1-1,few,NA,TGTGCCAGCAGGACGAACAGGGCGCTCCGGAACACTGAAGCTTTCTTT,CASRTNRALRNTEAFF
TRBV10-3,TRBJ2-5,NA,NA,TGTGCCATCAAGCCCGTACGGGGGCCCCAAGAGACCCAGTACTTC,CAIKPVRGPQETQYF
TRBV21-1,TRBJ2-4,NA,NA,TGTGCCAGCAGCAAAACGTGGGACTGCCCAGCCAAAAACATTCAGTACTTC,CASSKTWDCPAKNIQYF
TRBV9,TRBJ2-5,NA,NA,TGTGCCAGCAGCGTAGAAGGAGTACCTCAAGAGACCCAGTACTTC,CASSVEGVPQETQYF
TRBV7-3,TRBJ1-1,few,NA,TGTGCCAGCAGCTTAATGAAGGGCACTGAAGCTTTCTTT,CASSLMKGTEAFF
TRBV5-1,TRBJ2-2,NA,NA,TGCGCCAGCAGCTTGGCCGGGACGGCAGACACCGGGGAGCTGTTTTTT,CASSLAGTADTGELFF
TRBV5-1,TRBJ1-1,NA,NA,TGCGCCAGCAGATCGGCAGGTGCTAACACTGAAGCTTTCTTT,CASRSAGANTEAFF
TRBV4-2,TRBJ2-1,NA,NA,TGTGCCAGCAGAAGGGAGCGTAGCTCCTACAATGAGCAGTTCTTC,CASRRERSSYNEQFF
TRBV7-4,TRBJ2-7,many,NA,TGTGCCAGCAGCCTGACAGGACTCTACGAGCAGTACTTC,CASSLTGLYEQYF
TRBV11-3,TRBJ2-2,few,TRBD2,TGTGCCAGCAGCGAGGCCCTAGCGGGACCCAACACCGGGGAGCTGTTTTTT,CASSEALAGPNTGELFF
TRBV5-1,TRBJ1-2,NA,NA,TGCGCCAGCAGCTTGAATCAGGGACGAGTCTCGATCGGCTACACCTTC,CASSLNQGRVSIGYTF
TRBV7-3,TRBJ2-1,NA,TRBD2,TGTGCCAGCAGCTCCGTGACTAGCGGGAGGGCCAACTACAATGAGCAGTTCTTC,CASSSVTSGRANYNEQFF
TRBV27,TRBJ2-7,few,TRBD2,TGTGCCAGCAGTTTATCAACTAGCGGGAGGGGTTACGAGCAGTACTTC,CASSLSTSGRGYEQYF
TRBV20-1,TRBJ2-1,few,TRBD2,TGCAGTGCTAGCCCGGTTTATGAGACTAGCGATGAGCAGTTCTTC,CSASPVYETSDEQFF
TRBV5-1,TRBJ2-7,few,TRBD1,TGCGCCAGCAGCTTGGAACAGGGGGAAACCTACGAGCAGTACTTC,CASSLEQGETYEQYF
TRBV7-8,TRBJ2-3,NA,TRBD2,TGTGCCAGCAGCTTAGTCGCCAGCGGGAGAGATACGCAGTATTTT,CASSLVASGRDTQYF
TRBV3-1,TRBJ2-3,few,NA,TGTGCCAGCAGCCAAGAAACAGGGTTCACAGATACGCAGTATTTT,CASSQETGFTDTQYF
TRBV7-2,TRBJ1-2,NA,TRBD1,TGTGCCAGCAGCTTAGTGGGGGGGGGACAGGCCGAACGCTACACCTTC,CASSLVGGGQAERYTF
TRBV10-3,TRBJ2-7,few,NA,TGTGCCATCAAAACAACCACCTACGAGCAGTACTTC,CAIKTTTYEQYF
TRBV10-3,TRBJ1-2,NA,NA,TGTGCCACCTCGGACGCCGAGGCGGGCTACACCTTC,CATSDAEAGYTF
TRBV12-3/TRBV12-4,TRBJ1-1,many,NA,TGTGCCAGCATACAGGGAGATTCTGAAGCTTTCTTT,CASIQGDSEAFF
TRBV7-9,TRBJ2-7,few,NA,TGTGCCAGCAGCGAACCGGGACAACCCTACGAGCAGTACTTC,CASSEPGQPYEQYF
TRBV12-3/TRBV12-4,TRBJ1-3,NA,NA,TGTGCCAGCAAGGGCGGGGGCACCTCTGGAAACACCATATATTTT,CASKGGGTSGNTIYF
TRBV25-1,TRBJ2-7,few,TRBD2,TGTGCCAGCAGCAGACTAGCGGGGATAACCTACGAGCAGTACTTC,CASSRLAGITYEQYF
TRBV12-3/TRBV12-4,TRBJ1-5,NA,NA,TGTGCCAGCAGTCCCCAGGGGAGATGGCAGCCCCAGCATTTT,CASSPQGRWQPQHF
TRBV9,TRBJ2-2,NA,TRBD2,TGTGCCAGCAGCCCCCGCGTAAGGGGTAGCGGGACCGGGGAGCTGTTTTTT,CASSPRVRGSGTGELFF
TRBV5-1,TRBJ2-1,few,TRBD2,TGCGCCAGCAGCATAGCGGGAGCCTCCTACAATGAGCAGTTCTTC,CASSIAGASYNEQFF
TRBV4-1,TRBJ1-5,many,NA,TGCGCCAGCAGCCAACCTAATCAGCCCCAGCATTTT,CASSQPNQPQHF
TRBV4-2,TRBJ2-7,few,NA,TGTGCCAGCAGCCAAGGGTCCAAGGGGGAGCAGTACTTC,CASSQGSKGEQYF
TRBV7-2,TRBJ2-1,few,NA,TGTGCCAGCAGCTACGAAGGGACTGGGCCCAACAATGAGCAGTTCTTC,CASSYEGTGPNNEQFF
TRBV7-9,TRBJ2-6,NA,NA,TGTGCCAGCAGCTTTCAGGTGGCCCATAGGGGGGCCAACGTCCTGACTTTC,CASSFQVAHRGANVLTF
TRBV7-9,TRBJ1-1,NA,NA,TGTGCCAGCAGTCATACAGGGTTGAACACTGAAGCTTTCTTT,CASSHTGLNTEAFF